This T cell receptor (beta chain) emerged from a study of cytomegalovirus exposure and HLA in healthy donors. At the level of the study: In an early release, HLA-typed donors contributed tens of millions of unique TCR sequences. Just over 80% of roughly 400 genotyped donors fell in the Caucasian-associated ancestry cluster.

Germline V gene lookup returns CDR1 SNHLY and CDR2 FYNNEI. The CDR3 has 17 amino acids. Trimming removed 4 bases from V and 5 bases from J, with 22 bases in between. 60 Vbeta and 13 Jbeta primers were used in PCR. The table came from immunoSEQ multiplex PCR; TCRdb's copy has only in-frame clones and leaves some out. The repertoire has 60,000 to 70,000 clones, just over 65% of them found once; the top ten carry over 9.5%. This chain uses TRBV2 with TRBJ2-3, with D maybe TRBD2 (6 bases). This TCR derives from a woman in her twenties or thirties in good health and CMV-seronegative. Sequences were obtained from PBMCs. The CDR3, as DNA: TGTGCCAGCAGTGGGGGGGTTAGCTGGGTGAGGAGAGATACGCAGTATTTT. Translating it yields CASSGGVSWVRRDTQYF.